These 18 T cell receptor beta chains were sequenced from one sample in a study of cytomegalovirus exposure and HLA in healthy donors. 60 Vbeta and 13 Jbeta primers were used in PCR. Assay used: immunoSEQ multiplex PCR; TCRdb lists only in-frame clones, some missing. The sample includes 120,000 to 150,000 clones, roughly 80% seen only once; the top ten take 4.5% to 6%. Input material: PBMCs. The receptors shown here come from a woman in her forties or fifties in good health and CMV-seronegative.

This clone was recorded a few times. The V and J genes are TRBV4-2 and TRBJ2-1; 9 bases map to TRBD2. Germline-derived CDR1 and CDR2 are LGHNA and YNFKEQ. The CDR3 is 19 amino acids. V lost 4 bases, J lost 1 base, and 14 bases stayed unmatched. The CDR3 sequence is CASSLGLAGVTGSYNEQFF. Here the CDR3 DNA reads TGTGCCAGCAGCCTCGGTTTAGCGGGGGTAACAGGGTCCTACAATGAGCAGTTCTTC.

This clone was counted only a few times. This chain uses TRBV5-4 with TRBJ1-1, with a weak D call TRBD1 (5 bases). CDR1 and CDR2 (germline): SGHNT, YYREEE (reference sequence). Trimming cost V 7 bases and J 7 bases, with 20 bases left between them. This CDR3 region has 14 residues. CDR3 sequence (DNA): TGTGCCAGCCGTTCTGGTGACAGCTCAAGTGAAGCTTTCTTT. This translates into CASRSGDSSSEAFF.

The J gene is TRBJ2-3, the V gene TRBV7-2; the D gene is possibly TRBD2 (10 bases). From germline, CDR1 is SGHTA and CDR2 FQGNSA. V was cut by 5 bases and J by 8 bases, with 17 bases left in between. This CDR3 spans 14 amino acids. The CDR3 reads CASSTSGTGLTQYF. CDR3 bases: TGTGCCAGCAGCACTAGCGGGACAGGGCTTACGCAGTATTTT. The variable domain in full, completed from reference TRBV7-2 and TRBJ2-3, reads GAGVSQSPSNKVTEKGKDVELRCDPISGHTALYWYRQSLGQGLEFLIYFQGNSAPDKSGLPSDRFSAERTGGSVSTLTIQRTQQEDSAVYLCASSTSGTGLTQYFGPGTRLTVL.

This clone was seen only a few times. The rearrangement joins TRBV7-3 to TRBJ2-1; 11 bases are a match to TRBD2. The CDR3 contains 20 residues. Unmatched junction bases numbered 19, after V lost 5 bases and J lost 4 bases. Germline V CDR1 and CDR2: SGHTA, FQGTGA. The CDR3 sequence is CASSPTGTSGYSQPYNEQFF. In DNA form, the CDR3 reads TGTGCCAGCAGCCCCACCGGGACTAGCGGATATTCGCAGCCTTACAATGAGCAGTTCTTC. Together with reference TRBV7-3 and TRBJ2-1, the CDR3 gives the full variable domain: GAGVSQTPSNKVTEKGKYVELRCDPISGHTALYWYRQSLGQGPEFLIYFQGTGAADDSGLPNDRFFAVRPEGSVSTLKIQRTERGDSAVYLCASSPTGTSGYSQPYNEQFFGPGTRLTVL.

For this clone: The sample holds other DNA sequences that translate to the same CDR3. The V gene is TRBV7-2, the J gene TRBJ2-3; TRBD2 aligns across 12 bases. Trimming cost V 0 bases and J 3 bases; bases outside gene matches: 1. Per germline, CDR1 SGHTA and CDR2 FQGNSA. This CDR3 spans 16 amino acids. The DNA of the CDR3 is TGTGCCAGCAGCTTAGCCCTAGCGGGGGGGACAGATACGCAGTATTTT. Translated: CASSLALAGGTDTQYF.

The chain links TRBV5-8 to TRBJ2-1; D call uncertain. Looked up from germline, CDR1 is SGHTS and CDR2 is YDEGEE. CDR3 length equals 13 residues. V dropped 4 bases and J dropped 5 bases, with 10 bases sitting between them. The CDR3 nucleotides read TGTGCCAGCAGCGTGCGGTTCCACAATGAGCAGTTCTTC. The encoded protein is CASSVRFHNEQFF.

This clone was seen more than once but under ten times. V gene TRBV13 combines with J gene TRBJ2-1; the D is unclear. Germline V gives CDR1 PRHDT, CDR2 FYEKMQ (reference sequence). V lost 3 bases to trimming and J lost 4 bases, with 13 bases between them. The CDR3 is made up of 15 amino acids. CDR3 nucleotides: TGTGCCAGCAGCTTCAACAGATACCTTTACAATGAGCAGTTCTTC. It encodes CASSFNRYLYNEQFF.

The table lists this clone with a few counts. The V and J genes are TRBV5-4 and TRBJ2-3, with TRBD2 identical over 9 bases. The CDR3 has 12 residues. V trimming: 10 bases; J trimming: 5 bases; junction bases outside the gene matches: 5. Germline V CDR1 and CDR2: SGHNT, YYREEE (reference sequence). The DNA for the CDR3 is TGTGCCCACGGAGCGGGAGGAGATACGCAGTATTTT. It codes for CAHGAGGDTQYF.

The chain employs TRBV6-5 and TRBJ1-1; D call uncertain. V gave up 0 bases and J gave up 4 bases, with 12 bases separating them. Germline CDR1 is MNHEY and CDR2 is SVGAGI. The CDR3 has 15 amino acids. The CDR3 nucleotides read TGTGCCAGCAGTTACTCGATATCAGGTTCCACTGAAGCTTTCTTT. The encoded protein is CASSYSISGSTEAFF.

V usage is TRBV19 and J usage is TRBJ1-5; 8 bases agree with TRBD1. The CDR3 covers 15 residues. Looked up from germline, CDR1 is LNHDA and CDR2 is SQIVND (reference sequence). The junction had 8 bases not matched to a gene; V was cut back by 6 bases and J by 4 bases. The CDR3 DNA sequence: TGTGCCAGTAGCGACGTCAGGGGGCCGAATCAGCCCCAGCATTTT. This gives the protein CASSDVRGPNQPQHF.

The rearrangement joins TRBV7-3 to TRBJ1-1; no firm D call. Germline V lookup: CDR1 SGHTA, CDR2 FQGTGA. This CDR3 has 13 residues. V was pared by 6 bases and J by 1 base, with 9 bases between. The CDR3 reads CASRLGRNTEAFF. As DNA, the CDR3 is TGTGCCAGCAGACTAGGGAGGAACACTGAAGCTTTCTTT.

CDR3 loop: CASSYPGDSPLHF. The CDR3 coding sequence is TGTGCCAGCAGCTATCCAGGGGATTCACCCCTCCACTTT. The V and J genes are TRBV5-5 and TRBJ1-6; TRBD1 might be the D (6 bases). The CDR3 length is 13 residues. V lost 3 bases and J 8 bases, leaving 9 bases between the germline ends. CDR1 and CDR2 (germline): SGHKS, YYEKEE (reference sequence).

The chain combines TRBV9 with TRBJ1-1, with a possible D match to TRBD1 (5 bases). V lost 4 bases, J lost 1 base, and 8 bases lay in between. CDR3 size: 13 residues. Germline lookup yields CDR1 SGDLS and CDR2 YYNGEE. The CDR3 protein is CASSNTGNTEAFF. The CDR3 coding sequence is TGTGCCAGCAGCAATACAGGGAACACTGAAGCTTTCTTT.

V and J are TRBV9 and TRBJ2-6; weak D call: TRBD1 (6 bases). The V end was cut by 4 bases, the J end by 4 bases, with 18 bases between. CDR3 length equals 17 residues. CDR1 and CDR2 from the germline V gene are SGDLS and YYNGEE. The CDR3 nucleotides are TGTGCCAGCAGCTTCCTCGGGTGGGGGCAAGGGGCCAACGTCCTGACTTTC. Translating it yields CASSFLGWGQGANVLTF.

CDR3 sequence (DNA): TGTGCCAGCTCACCCCGGGACATGTCCCATGAGGTGAACACTGAAGCTTTCTTT. Protein: CASSPRDMSHEVNTEAFF. J is TRBJ1-1 and V is TRBV18; D possibly corresponds to TRBD1 (6 bases). This CDR3 contains 18 residues. Germline lookup yields CDR1 KGHSH and CDR2 LQKENI. With 3 bases removed from V and 0 bases from J, the gap between germline ends came to 20 bases.

V gene TRBV27 combines with J gene TRBJ2-7; 9 bases agree with TRBD2. The CDR3 contains 14 residues. Unmatched junction bases numbered 2, after V lost 3 bases and J lost 2 bases. The germline gives CDR1 MNHEY, CDR2 SMNVEV (reference sequence). In DNA form, the CDR3 reads TGTGCCAGCAGTTTTACTAGCGGGCCCTACGAGCAGTACTTC. It yields the protein CASSFTSGPYEQYF.

The rearrangement links TRBV19 to TRBJ1-4, with 7 nucleotides matching TRBD1. This CDR3 region has 15 residues. V gave up 3 bases and J gave up 4 bases; unmatched junction bases: 5. Per the germline V gene, CDR1 is LNHDA and CDR2 is SQIVND (reference sequence). The chain's CDR3 is CASSISTGINEKLFF. As DNA, the CDR3 is TGTGCCAGTAGTATCTCGACAGGGATTAATGAAAAACTGTTTTTT.

The chain employs TRBV29-1 and TRBJ1-2; 10 bases map to TRBD1. Germline CDR1 reads SQVTM; CDR2 reads ANQGSEA. This CDR3 comprises 13 residues. Losses at the gene ends were 6 bases for V and 4 bases for J; bases not matched to a gene: 5. The CDR3 here is CSVTGGAGYGYTF. In DNA, the CDR3 is TGCAGCGTGACAGGGGGCGCGGGCTATGGCTACACCTTC.